This T cell receptor beta chain was recorded in a study of beta chain features in type 1 diabetes. Looked up from germline, CDR1 is SEHNR and CDR2 is FQNEAQ (reference sequence). The CDR3 is 15 residues long. V shed 1 base and J shed 1 base, with 10 bases lying between them. Findings and limits, study-wide: In cDNA sequencing, cells with high TCR expression could be over-represented. TCRB repertoires of naive, central memory and Treg cells appeared more similar among patients than among healthy donors.

This clone appeared a few times. No antigen is known for it. Expressed TCRB transcripts were sequenced because the entire RNA isolate underwent reverse transcription. Profiled with immunoSEQ multiplex PCR; TCRdb holds only in-frame clones, not every one. The table includes around 160,000 clones, about 51% detected once. This chain uses TRBV7-9 with TRBJ1-1, with D hard to call. The sequence was collected from a man aged 18 to 29 in good health. Specimen: Tregs from blood. CDR3 protein: CASSLVTSGNTEAFF. CDR3 coding DNA: TGTGCCAGCAGCTTAGTAACTTCCGGGAACACTGAAGCTTTCTTT.